This T cell receptor beta chain was observed in a study of metastatic and nonmetastatic thyroid tumors. Germline V gene lookup returns CDR1 SEHNR and CDR2 FQNEAQ (reference sequence). V was clipped by 5 bases and J by 4 bases, with 18 bases between them. The CDR3 has 15 amino acids. In its sample, this clone ranks as medium-sized (0.01 to 0.1%). TCRdb called clones again from the PCR reads with MiXCR. There are approximately 25,000 clones in the sample; around 26% occur only once, and around 19% lies in the top ten. Thyroid surgery was preceded by no treatment in any patient. The sample was blood. This TCR derives from a male donor with papillary thyroid cancer or a benign thyroid nodule (not recorded which). Some clones in this sample may be carry-over from other donors' samples. The chain carries TRBV7-9 and TRBJ2-7; D might be TRBD1 or TRBD2, each matching 5 bases. For the CDR3, the DNA is TGTGCCAGCAGCGCCCCGGGACCGACCCTTTACGAGCAGTACTTC. Encoded protein: CASSAPGPTLYEQYF.